These 14 T cell receptor beta chains originate from one sample sequenced in a study of control samples from healthy donors and cancer patients. Assay: immunoSEQ multiplex PCR; the TCRdb copy retains only in-frame clones and omits some. The sample has under 150,000 clones, just over 90% seen once. Sequenced: PBMCs. These receptors were taken from a man in his forties or fifties with head and neck cancer.

The rearrangement joins TRBV7-6 to TRBJ2-2; D possibly matches TRBD1 or TRBD2 (5 bases each). Germline CDR1 SGHVS, CDR2 FNYEAQ. Trimming removed 2 bases from V and 5 bases from J, with 21 bases in between. CDR3 length: 18 amino acids. CDR3: CASSLTQMGEVKTGELFF. The CDR3 DNA follows: TGTGCCAGCAGCTTAACGCAGATGGGGGAAGTTAAGACCGGGGAGCTGTTTTTT.

The gene calls are TRBV7-2 and TRBJ2-1; 10 nucleotides match TRBD2. Germline V gene sequence: CDR1 SGHTA, CDR2 FQGNSA. The CDR3 totals 15 residues. Trimming took 4 bases from V and 4 from J; bases not matched to a gene: 4. The CDR3 region has the DNA TGTGCCAGCAGCTCCCAGCGGGGGGGATACAATGAGCAGTTCTTC. Its protein product is CASSSQRGGYNEQFF.

The V call is TRBV6-2 or TRBV6-3, the J call TRBJ2-3; tentatively, D is TRBD2 (7 bases). Trimming pared 1 base from V and 0 bases from J, leaving 11 bases between. The germline V gene encodes CDR1 MNHEY and CDR2 SVGEGT. This CDR3 is built from 16 residues. Here the CDR3 DNA reads TGTGCCAGCAGTTACTATGGGGGGGCTAGCACAGATACGCAGTATTTT. Amino acid sequence: CASSYYGGASTDTQYF.

This rearrangement joins TRBV5-1 to TRBJ2-2, with 14 positions matching TRBD2. This CDR3 is 15 amino acids long. The ends lost 8 bases at V and 4 bases at J; junction bases unmatched: 4. The germline V gene encodes CDR1 SGHRS and CDR2 YFSETQ. The CDR3 spells CASVGLAGVTGELFF. The CDR3 DNA reads TGCGCCAGTGTGGGACTAGCGGGAGTCACCGGGGAGCTGTTTTTT.

J is TRBJ2-3 and V is TRBV7-2; D is possibly TRBD2 (6 bases). Germline-derived CDR1 and CDR2 are SGHTA and FQGNSA. The CDR3 is 16 residues long. V lost 4 bases and J lost 4, with 18 bases in between. CDR3 sequence: CASSSRTTQGADTQYF. The DNA for the CDR3 is TGTGCCAGCAGCTCGCGGACTACCCAAGGCGCAGATACGCAGTATTTT.

The rearrangement links TRBV19 to TRBJ2-5; TRBD1 matches 7 bases. The CDR3 covers 14 residues. J lost 5 bases, V lost 5 bases, and 8 bases had no gene match. The germline gives CDR1 LNHDA, CDR2 SQIVND (reference sequence). CDR3 loop: CASSSTGTVETQYF. CDR3 in DNA: TGTGCCAGTAGTTCTACCGGGACAGTGGAGACCCAGTACTTC.

This rearrangement joins TRBV7-3 to TRBJ2-3; perhaps TRBD2 as D (5 bases). This CDR3 comprises 15 residues. Deletions cut 1 base from V and 0 bases from J, with 8 bases between. Germline V gene sequence: CDR1 SGHTA, CDR2 FQGTGA. CDR3 protein: CASSLRTSSTDTQYF. Here the CDR3 DNA reads TGTGCCAGCAGCTTAAGGACTTCTAGCACAGATACGCAGTATTTT.

J is TRBJ1-5 and V is TRBV19; D is unclear. V shed 2 bases and J shed 5 bases, with 10 bases lying between them. This CDR3 contains 14 residues. Per the germline V gene, CDR1 is LNHDA and CDR2 is SQIVND (reference sequence). The CDR3 bases are TGTGCCAGTAGTATACCGGGGTTGGATCAGCCCCAGCATTTT. It translates to CASSIPGLDQPQHF.

This chain uses TRBV27 with TRBJ1-2; D is undetermined. CDR1 is MNHEY, CDR2 SMNVEV, per germline (reference sequence). V dropped 8 bases and J dropped 6 bases, with 19 bases sitting between them. This CDR3 has 14 amino acids. CDR3 nucleotide sequence: TGTGCCAGCCTTCCTCTGGGAAGACGTGATGGCTACACCTTC. Translation: CASLPLGRRDGYTF.

This chain connects TRBV2 to TRBJ2-3, with D maybe TRBD1 (6 bases). Germline V gene lookup returns CDR1 SNHLY and CDR2 FYNNEI. The CDR3 spans 15 residues. V shed 9 bases and J shed 2 bases, with 18 bases lying between them. This CDR3 reads CASSGQSPFTDTQYF. In DNA, the CDR3 is TGTGCCAGTTCTGGACAGTCACCTTTCACAGATACGCAGTATTTT.

The chain joins TRBV7-6 to TRBJ2-1; 7 nucleotides match TRBD1. Germline CDR1 reads SGHVS; CDR2 reads FNYEAQ. Unmatched junction bases numbered 6, after V lost 0 bases and J lost 7 bases. The CDR3 is made up of 15 amino acids. CDR3 loop: CASSLAGYRGNEQFF. CDR3 coding DNA: TGTGCCAGCAGCTTAGCAGGATACAGGGGAAATGAGCAGTTCTTC.

The CDR3 DNA sequence: TGTGCCAGCAGCGGGGACACAGATACGCAGTATTTT. This gives the protein CASSGDTDTQYF. This sequence joins TRBV9 and TRBJ2-3; D is ambiguous. Germline V lookup: CDR1 SGDLS, CDR2 YYNGEE. Trimming pared 3 bases from V and 2 bases from J, leaving 4 bases between. There are 12 residues in the CDR3.

The rearrangement joins TRBV7-9 to TRBJ1-6; D possibly corresponds to TRBD1 (6 bases). The CDR3 consists of 14 residues. Germline values: CDR1 SEHNR, CDR2 FQNEAQ (reference sequence). The V end was cut by 5 bases, the J end by 8 bases, with 13 bases between. The CDR3 here is CASSLGGIDSPLHF. In DNA, the CDR3 is TGTGCCAGCAGCCTAGGGGGGATAGATTCACCCCTCCACTTT.

This rearrangement joins TRBV5-1 to TRBJ2-2, with D tentatively TRBD2 (6 bases). There are 16 residues in the CDR3. Deletions cut 2 bases from V and 5 bases from J, with 16 bases between. Germline assignment: CDR1 SGHRS and CDR2 YFSETQ. The CDR3 loop reads CASSLVGARETGELFF. CDR3 bases: TGCGCCAGCAGCTTAGTCGGGGCGCGGGAAACCGGGGAGCTGTTTTTT.